What follows are 10 T cell receptor beta chains derived from one specimen sequenced in a study of beta chain features in type 1 diabetes. Study-level results: Type 1 diabetes patients had TCRB CDR3s that were shorter (moderately but significantly so) in all four CD4+ subsets.

Every bit of the isolated RNA underwent reverse transcription, so sequencing read expressed TCRB transcripts. Some clones are missing from TCRdb's copy, which holds only in-frame ones; the method was immunoSEQ multiplex PCR. The sample holds approximately 250,000 clones, around 24% seen once. The antigens of these receptors remain unknown. The sequencing sample was made of naive CD4+ T cells from blood. The receptors originated from a woman aged 25 to 39 with type 1 diabetes.

This sequence joins TRBV20-1 and TRBJ1-5; D ambiguous. This CDR3 contains 11 residues. The germline gives CDR1 DFQATT, CDR2 SNEGSKA (reference sequence). V was trimmed by 6 bases and J by 5 bases, leaving 8 bases between them. In DNA, the CDR3 is TGCAGTGCCGGGGTCGATCAGCCCCAGCATTTT. Residues: CSAGVDQPQHF.

The gene calls are TRBV29-1 and TRBJ2-2; maybe TRBD1 (5 bases). The CDR3 is 14 amino acids. The ends were cut back, 1 base at V and 2 bases at J, with 8 bases in the middle. CDR1 is SQVTM and CDR2 is ANQGSEA in the germline V gene. The CDR3 DNA reads as TGCAGCGTTGAAGGGACATACAACACCGGGGAGCTGTTTTTT. Translating gives CSVEGTYNTGELFF.

The rearrangement links TRBV19 to TRBJ1-4; 8 nucleotides line up with TRBD1. This CDR3 is 16 amino acids long. CDR1 and CDR2 from the germline V gene are LNHDA and SQIVND (reference sequence). Germline trimming cut 5 bases from V and 7 bases from J; bases unmatched to any gene: 12. CDR3 loop: CASSASDRVGVEKLFF. CDR3 DNA sequence: TGTGCCAGTAGTGCGTCGGACAGGGTTGGGGTTGAAAAACTGTTTTTT.

This clone was counted a few times. The CDR3 DNA is TGTGCCAGCAGCCGGGGACTTCCGAGCTCCTACGAGCAGTACTTC. Protein: CASSRGLPSSYEQYF. The J gene is TRBJ2-7, the V gene TRBV28, with D possibly matching TRBD2 (6 bases). Trimming stripped 6 bases from V and 0 bases from J, with 15 bases between. The CDR3 sequence is 15 residues long. Germline V gene sequence: CDR1 MDHEN, CDR2 SYDVKM.

J is TRBJ2-5 and V is TRBV4-1; 9 bases line up with TRBD2. The V segment lost 1 base and the J segment 3 bases; nucleotides outside the gene matches: 9. CDR1 and CDR2 (germline): MGHRA, YSYEKL. CDR3 size: 17 residues. CDR3 sequence reads: CASSQVALAGTKETQYF. Written as DNA, the CDR3 is TGCGCCAGCAGCCAAGTAGCTCTAGCGGGAACCAAAGAGACCCAGTACTTC.

This clone appeared a few times. V usage is TRBV7-9 and J usage is TRBJ2-3, with D perhaps TRBD1 (6 bases). Germline V gene data show CDR1 as SEHNR and CDR2 as FQNEAQ (reference sequence). V lost 0 bases and J 0 bases, leaving 10 bases between the germline ends. The CDR3 loop spans 16 amino acids. In nucleotides, the CDR3 is TGTGCCAGCAGCTTAGCGGTAGGGGGAAGCACAGATACGCAGTATTTT. It specifies CASSLAVGGSTDTQYF.

The chain recombines TRBV6-6 with TRBJ2-7; 7 bases fit TRBD1. After removal of 7 bases from V and 7 bases from J, the junction contained 13 bases not matched to a gene. Germline CDR1 is MNHNY and CDR2 is SVGAGI (reference sequence). The CDR3 consists of 14 residues. In DNA form, the CDR3 reads TGTGCCAGCAACCAGGGTTTTAGACAGGGTGAGCAGTACTTC. Its translation: CASNQGFRQGEQYF.

Only a few counts were recorded for this clone. The chain couples TRBV19 to TRBJ2-7, with 7 bases identical to TRBD2. This CDR3 region has 16 residues. The junction had 13 bases not matched to a gene; V was cut back by 3 bases and J by 5 bases. From germline, CDR1 is LNHDA and CDR2 SQIVND (reference sequence). In nucleotides, the CDR3 is TGTGCCAGTAGTATCTGGCGCGGGAGTGGCAAAAACGAGCAGTACTTC. It specifies CASSIWRGSGKNEQYF.

This clone has only a few counts. The chain joins TRBV5-1 to TRBJ1-5; maybe TRBD1 (6 bases). The CDR3 sequence is 13 residues long. Trimming removed 5 bases from V and 6 bases from J, with 12 bases in between. Germline loops: CDR1 SGHRS, CDR2 YFSETQ. In nucleotides, the CDR3 is TGCGCCAGCAGGTGGGGGCTCAGTCAGCCCCAGCATTTT. This translates into CASRWGLSQPQHF.

With regard to this clone: Different DNA sequences within this sample yield the same CDR3. The genes are TRBV30 and TRBJ1-5, with D perhaps TRBD1 (6 bases). Germline CDR1 and CDR2: GTSNPN and SVGIG (reference sequence). The CDR3 consists of 13 residues. V lost 3 bases and J 2 bases, leaving 8 bases between the germline ends. The CDR3 here is CAWSHRGNQPQHF. The CDR3 DNA reads as TGTGCCTGGAGCCACAGGGGCAATCAGCCCCAGCATTTT.